Following are 30 T cell receptor beta chains from one sample sequenced in a study of neoadjuvant nivolumab and ipilimumab in lung cancer. Profiling relied on immunoSEQ multiplex PCR, and the TCRdb table lists in-frame clones only, not all of them. The data contain over 10,000 clones, around 95% of them singletons. This specimen consisted of peripheral blood, obtained after neoadjuvant nivolumab, alone or with ipilimumab, at or shortly before surgery. All receptors come from an adult with non-small cell lung cancer.

The J gene is TRBJ2-7, the V gene TRBV30; D is possibly TRBD1 (5 bases). Germline V gene sequence: CDR1 GTSNPN, CDR2 SVGIG (reference sequence). The CDR3 spans 15 residues. The ends were cut back, 1 base at V and 5 bases at J, with 18 bases in the middle. This CDR3 is CAWSDLNSGADEQYF. The CDR3 DNA reads TGTGCCTGGAGTGACCTAAACAGTGGGGCGGACGAGCAGTACTTC.

The V and J genes are TRBV9 and TRBJ2-3; tentative D call: TRBD2 (6 bases). Germline loops: CDR1 SGDLS, CDR2 YYNGEE. The CDR3 is made up of 16 amino acids. V was cut by 0 bases and J by 2 bases, with 13 bases left in between. CDR3 nucleotide sequence: TGTGCCAGCAGCGTAGGGGATAGCGGATACACAGATACGCAGTATTTT. Translation gives CASSVGDSGYTDTQYF.

This chain joins TRBV25-1 and TRBJ2-3; D is perhaps TRBD1 (5 bases). V lost 8 bases, J lost 3 bases, and 21 bases lay in between. This CDR3 has 16 amino acids. Germline V gene data show CDR1 as MGHDK and CDR2 as SYGVNS. DNA of the CDR3: TGTGCCAGCTCTATCGACAGCTCTGGTTCAACAGATACGCAGTATTTT. Its translation: CASSIDSSGSTDTQYF.

This CDR3 is CASSSGAVVDTQYF. CDR3 DNA: TGTGCCAGCAGCTCCGGGGCGGTCGTAGATACGCAGTATTTT. The chain joins TRBV7-2 to TRBJ2-3, with D perhaps being TRBD1 or TRBD2 (5 bases each). CDR1 and CDR2 (germline): SGHTA, FQGNSA. Trimming removed 4 bases from V and 5 bases from J, with 13 bases in between. This CDR3 has 14 residues.

The rearrangement links TRBV7-2 to TRBJ2-1; TRBD2 agrees at 8 bases. Per the germline V gene, CDR1 is SGHTA and CDR2 is FQGNSA. The CDR3 covers 15 residues. J lost 12 bases, V lost 5 bases, and 15 bases had no gene match. The CDR3 loop reads CASSPRSAGALGQFF. The CDR3 DNA reads TGTGCCAGCAGCCCCAGGTCAGCGGGAGCGTTGGGGCAGTTCTTC.

V is TRBV10-3 and J is TRBJ1-1; D gene unclear. Germline-derived CDR1 and CDR2 are ENHRY and SYGVKD. The CDR3 covers 13 residues. The V end was cut by 7 bases, the J end by 1 base, with 10 bases between. The CDR3 sequence: CAIKGRTNTEAFF. The CDR3 nucleotides read TGTGCCATCAAGGGCAGGACGAACACTGAAGCTTTCTTT.

The gene calls are TRBV5-5 and TRBJ2-3; tentatively, D is TRBD1 (5 bases). The CDR3 runs 15 residues. V lost 3 bases and J 4 bases, leaving 15 bases between the germline ends. Germline CDR1 is SGHKS and CDR2 is YYEKEE (reference sequence). CDR3 sequence: CASSWGGGAADTQYF. Here the CDR3 DNA reads TGTGCCAGCAGCTGGGGTGGTGGGGCTGCAGATACGCAGTATTTT.

The gene calls are TRBV6-4 and TRBJ2-1; 7 nucleotides line up with TRBD1. The V segment lost 4 bases and the J segment 4 bases; nucleotides outside the gene matches: 4. The CDR3 has 14 residues. CDR1 is MRHNA and CDR2 is SNTAGT in the germline V gene. The CDR3 loop is CASSVEGAYNEQFF. The DNA of the CDR3 is TGTGCCAGCAGTGTTGAGGGGGCGTACAATGAGCAGTTCTTC.

The gene calls are TRBV29-1 and TRBJ1-1, with TRBD1 identical over 8 bases. The J segment lost 6 bases and the V segment lost 6 bases, leaving 6 bases of the junction unmatched. This CDR3 spans 12 amino acids. Germline loops: CDR1 SQVTM, CDR2 ANQGSEA. The CDR3 loop reads CSVALQGAEAFF. The CDR3 coding sequence is TGCAGCGTCGCCTTACAGGGGGCTGAAGCTTTCTTT.

For the CDR3, the DNA is TGTGCCAGCTACCCCCTTGCGGGAGAACTTTACAATGAGCAGTTCTTC. Its translation is CASYPLAGELYNEQFF. The genes are TRBV7-6 and TRBJ2-1; 7 bases match TRBD2. This CDR3 contains 16 residues. The germline gives CDR1 SGHVS, CDR2 FNYEAQ. V was pared by 8 bases and J by 4 bases, with 14 bases of the junction left unmatched. The full variable domain, with the rest looked up from reference TRBV7-6 and TRBJ2-1, is GAGVSQSPRYKVTKRGQDVALRCDPISGHVSLYWYRQALGQGPEFLTYFNYEAQQDKSGLPNDRFSAERPEGSISTLTIQRTEQRDSAMYRCASYPLAGELYNEQFFGPGTRLTVL.

The chain links TRBV6-4 to TRBJ2-6; D may match TRBD1 or TRBD2 (6 bases each). V was shortened by 6 bases and J by 4 bases, with 16 bases between the two germline ends. Per the germline V gene, CDR1 is MRHNA and CDR2 is SNTAGT. There are 16 residues in the CDR3. The CDR3 is CASSESSGAGANVLTF. Here the CDR3 DNA reads TGTGCCAGCAGCGAATCCTCGGGGGCCGGGGCCAACGTCCTGACTTTC.

The chain couples TRBV5-4 to TRBJ2-5; D is ambiguous. Germline V gene data show CDR1 as SGHNT and CDR2 as YYREEE (reference sequence). Trimming stripped 6 bases from V and 2 bases from J, with 11 bases between. This CDR3 has 13 amino acids. Here the CDR3 DNA reads TGTGCCAGCACCATAGACGAACAAGAGACCCAGTACTTC. Protein product: CASTIDEQETQYF.

The chain carries TRBV7-2 and TRBJ2-3; 7 nucleotides line up with TRBD2. CDR1 and CDR2 from the germline V gene are SGHTA and FQGNSA. This CDR3 contains 15 residues. V dropped 0 bases and J dropped 0; count of bases not matched to a gene: 0. The CDR3 protein is CASSLAGLSTDTQYF. CDR3 nucleotide sequence: TGTGCCAGCAGCTTAGCGGGACTAAGCACAGATACGCAGTATTTT.

V and J are TRBV19 and TRBJ2-2, with 10 bases lining up with TRBD1. This CDR3 comprises 15 residues. Germline CDR1 is LNHDA and CDR2 is SQIVND (reference sequence). J lost 2 bases, V lost 8 bases, and 5 bases had no gene match. CDR3 amino acids: CASVRDRGNTGELFF. DNA for the CDR3: TGTGCCAGTGTTAGGGACAGGGGCAACACCGGGGAGCTGTTTTTT.

V and J are TRBV25-1 and TRBJ2-3; 8 bases are a match to TRBD2. The CDR3 consists of 16 residues. Germline V lookup: CDR1 MGHDK, CDR2 SYGVNS. The ends lost 1 base at V and 5 bases at J; junction bases unmatched: 8. CDR3 sequence: CASSEWGTRIGDTQYF. The CDR3 nucleotides read TGTGCCAGCAGTGAATGGGGGACTAGAATTGGAGATACGCAGTATTTT.

The chain joins TRBV7-2 to TRBJ2-7; tentative D call: TRBD2 (6 bases). Per the germline V gene, CDR1 is SGHTA and CDR2 is FQGNSA. The germline V and J ends were trimmed by 5 bases and 6 bases, with 11 bases remaining between them. CDR3 length: 12 residues. For the CDR3, the DNA is TGTGCCAGCAGCCCCACTAGCAGCGAGCAGTACTTC. Amino acid sequence: CASSPTSSEQYF.

The CDR3 DNA follows: TGTGCCAGCAGTCCAACGGGGACAGGGGACACAGATACGCAGTATTTT. The encoded protein is CASSPTGTGDTDTQYF. J is TRBJ2-3 and V is TRBV6-6; TRBD1 aligns across 10 bases. CDR1 and CDR2 from the germline V gene are MNHNY and SVGAGI (reference sequence). The CDR3 runs 16 residues. Trimming took 5 bases from V and 2 from J; bases not matched to a gene: 7.

The chain recombines TRBV18 with TRBJ2-2, with D hard to call. CDR1 is KGHSH, CDR2 LQKENI, per germline. The CDR3 sequence is 14 residues long. Trimming took 3 bases from V and 2 from J, leaving 7 bases between them. The CDR3 loop is CASSPISNTGELFF. The CDR3 DNA reads TGTGCCAGCTCACCGATCAGTAACACCGGGGAGCTGTTTTTT.

The chain combines TRBV5-5 with TRBJ2-1; 7 bases align to TRBD2. Germline loops: CDR1 SGHKS, CDR2 YYEKEE (reference sequence). This CDR3 region has 14 residues. The J segment lost 5 bases and the V segment lost 4 bases, leaving 6 bases of the junction unmatched. The CDR3 DNA reads as TGTGCCAGCAGCCAGACTCTAGCGGACAATGAGCAGTTCTTC. Its protein is CASSQTLADNEQFF. Full variable domain (remainder filled in from reference TRBV5-5 and TRBJ2-1): DAGVTQSPTHLIKTRGQQVTLRCSPISGHKSVSWYQQVLGQGPQFIFQYYEKEERGRGNFPDRFSARQFPNYSSELNVNALLLGDSALYLCASSQTLADNEQFFGPGTRLTVL.

The chain recombines TRBV27 with TRBJ2-7; D may be TRBD2 (6 bases). V lost 6 bases and J lost 3, with 12 bases in between. CDR3 length equals 13 residues. CDR1 and CDR2 (germline): MNHEY, SMNVEV (reference sequence). CDR3 loop: CASRRDSHYEQYF. The CDR3 DNA sequence: TGTGCCAGCAGACGGGACTCCCACTACGAGCAGTACTTC.

The V call is TRBV9, the J call TRBJ1-5, with 7 bases that match TRBD1. This CDR3 is 15 amino acids long. Germline V gene sequence: CDR1 SGDLS, CDR2 YYNGEE. V trimming: 0 bases; J trimming: 3 bases; junction bases outside the gene matches: 3. The CDR3 sequence: CASSVEGANNQPQHF. In nucleotides, the CDR3 is TGTGCCAGCAGCGTAGAGGGGGCTAACAATCAGCCCCAGCATTTT.

The chain has TRBV7-9 and TRBJ2-3, with unresolved D. Germline CDR1 and CDR2: SEHNR and FQNEAQ (reference sequence). This CDR3 spans 14 amino acids. Trimming left V 1 base short and J 4 bases short, with 9 bases between. CDR3 sequence (DNA): TGTGCCAGCAGCTTAGATCCTGGCGCAGATACGCAGTATTTT. Translation gives CASSLDPGADTQYF.

The rearrangement uses TRBV28 and TRBJ2-7; possible D gene TRBD2, 5 bases. Trimming cost V 1 base and J 2 bases, with 12 bases left between them. The CDR3 has 15 residues. CDR1 and CDR2 from the germline V gene are MDHEN and SYDVKM. Written as DNA, the CDR3 is TGTGCCAGCAGTTTATCCCTAGCAGTAACCTACGAGCAGTACTTC. The encoded protein is CASSLSLAVTYEQYF.

The V gene is TRBV11-2, the J gene TRBJ1-2, with D perhaps matching TRBD1 (6 bases). CDR1 and CDR2 (germline): SGHAT, FQNNGV. The CDR3 extends over 15 amino acids. V was trimmed by 0 bases and J by 8 bases, leaving 16 bases between them. The CDR3 spells CASSLDESGAGGYTF. The CDR3 region has the DNA TGTGCCAGCAGCTTAGATGAGTCAGGGGCTGGCGGCTACACCTTC.

The chain employs TRBV7-2 and TRBJ1-5; no reliable D call. Germline V gene sequence: CDR1 SGHTA, CDR2 FQGNSA. With 1 base removed from V and 7 bases from J, the gap between germline ends came to 8 bases. This CDR3 is 13 amino acids long. The CDR3 region is CASSLDPPQPQHF. CDR3 DNA sequence: TGTGCCAGCAGCTTAGACCCCCCCCAGCCCCAGCATTTT.

V gene TRBV7-3 combines with J gene TRBJ2-3; a possible D gene is TRBD2 (6 bases). The V end was cut by 5 bases, the J end by 2 bases, with 11 bases between. This CDR3 is built from 14 residues. CDR1 is SGHTA, CDR2 FQGTGA, per germline. The CDR3 protein is CASSPGTYTDTQYF. For the CDR3, the DNA is TGTGCCAGCAGCCCGGGGACTTACACAGATACGCAGTATTTT.

The chain links TRBV7-9 to TRBJ2-3; tentatively, D is TRBD1 (6 bases). CDR1 is SEHNR, CDR2 FQNEAQ, per germline (reference sequence). V lost 1 base to trimming and J lost 4 bases, with 9 bases between them. This CDR3 has 14 amino acids. CDR3 nucleotides: TGTGCCAGCAGCTTAGTTGGGGGCTCAGATACGCAGTATTTT. Translation: CASSLVGGSDTQYF.

DNA for the CDR3: TGTGCCAGCAGCCCGACAGGGGAGAGCAATCAGCCCCAGCATTTT. Translating gives CASSPTGESNQPQHF. The V call is TRBV9, the J call TRBJ1-5; 8 bases map to TRBD1. The V gene end was trimmed by 4 bases and the J gene end by 1 base; junction bases not matched to a gene: 4. In germline, CDR1 is SGDLS, CDR2 YYNGEE. This CDR3 comprises 15 residues. Filled out from reference TRBV9 and TRBJ1-5, the complete variable domain reads DSGVTQTPKHLITATGQRVTLRCSPRSGDLSVYWYQQSLDQGLQFLIQYYNGEERAKGNILERFSAQQFPDLHSELNLSSLELGDSALYFCASSPTGESNQPQHFGDGTRLSIL.

The V gene is TRBV28, the J gene TRBJ1-5; D is ambiguous. The V gene's germline CDR1 is MDHEN and CDR2 SYDVKM. The ends were cut back, 3 bases at V and 0 bases at J, with 3 bases in the middle. The CDR3 runs to 13 residues. The CDR3 DNA reads TGTGCCAGCAGTTTTAGTAGCAATCAGCCCCAGCATTTT. Its translation: CASSFSSNQPQHF.

The V gene is TRBV2, the J gene TRBJ2-2; D may be TRBD1 or TRBD2 (5 bases each). The CDR3 has 16 residues. Trimming shortened V by 2 bases and J by 2 bases, and 12 bases separated the two germline ends. The germline V gene encodes CDR1 SNHLY and CDR2 FYNNEI. The CDR3 DNA sequence: TGTGCCAGCAGTGAACGTCGAGGGGTCAACACCGGGGAGCTGTTTTTT. Residues: CASSERRGVNTGELFF.